The clone carrying this TCR beta chain was counted many times. The antigen is unknown. These data originate in a study of tumor-infiltrating lymphocytes in primary liver carcinoma. Study summary: Patients comprised men and women whose ages fell between 30 and 69 years.

Study-level findings and limits: It was tumor-adjacent and tumor-blood pairs that overlapped less than tumor region pairs did.

Making TCR beta cDNA involved approximately 530 ng total RNA and a constant-region primer. Employing slightly modified ARM-PCR, three nested multiplex PCR rounds were run, and these gave rise to the TCR beta libraries. Each of the first two PCR rounds ran around 10 cycles with TRBV1-TRBV30 forward and C-beta reverse primers. TCRdb ran MiXCR on the multiplex PCR reads and lists one entry per CDR3 protein. The table has about 200,000 distinct CDR3 sequences, almost 65% seen once. CDR3 length: 19 amino acids. Germline V gene data show CDR1 as MDHEN and CDR2 as SYDVKM. Unmatched junction bases numbered 27, after V lost 7 bases and J lost 9 bases. RNA isolated from unsorted whole blood supplied the blood RNA, with germline DNA also extracted. Presurgery, approximately 3.9 milliliters of peripheral blood were collected.

The origin of this receptor is a woman aged 55-70 years with primary liver carcinoma and hepatitis B virus infection. V is TRBV28 and J is TRBJ2-1; 7 bases map to TRBD1. Sequenced: peripheral blood. CDR3 amino acids: CASTQVPGQRHSGAGEQFF. Here the CDR3 DNA reads TGTGCCAGCACCCAAGTCCCGGGACAGAGGCATTCCGGGGCTGGTGAGCAGTTCTTC.